A single T cell receptor beta chain is shown here with its context. The data derive from a study of blood T cell repertoires in COVID-19. For the study at large: Samples of COVID-19 (acute and convalescent) were obtained from the United States, Italy and Spain.

In the authors' methods: How many nucleated cells were present was estimated from reference gene primer amplification. TCRdb's table, derived via immunoSEQ multiplex PCR, lists solely in-frame clones and lacks some. D and trimming come from the DNA, and the V and J calls and clone size come from that table. The sample holds 25,000 to 35,000 clones, 75% to 90% seen once. Germline V gene data show CDR1 as SGHVS and CDR2 as FQNEAQ. This CDR3 contains 16 residues. Germline trimming cut 5 bases from V and 3 bases from J; bases unmatched to any gene: 9. The chain couples TRBV7-8 to TRBJ2-3; 9 nucleotides agree with TRBD1. The receptor comes from a man between 65 and 79 years old with active COVID-19. Sequenced material: peripheral blood. The CDR3 reads CASSLTGTGLTDTQYF. In nucleotides, the CDR3 is TGTGCCAGCAGCCTTACTGGGACAGGGCTGACAGATACGCAGTATTTT.